The sequence of this T cell receptor (beta chain) was determined in a study of regulatory T cells in long-lasting Graves disease. Arm-PCR of CDR3 regions and iRepertoire HTBI primers were used to build TCR beta libraries. From the multiplex PCR reads, TCRdb called clonotypes with MiXCR, one entry per CDR3 protein. The repertoire includes almost 450,000 distinct CDR3 sequences, approximately 16% of them detected once, and around 10% sits in the top ten. This clonotype has a count of ten or more. The CDR3 is 13 amino acids. Germline CDR1 and CDR2: MNHNS and SASEGT. The V gene lost 5 bases and the J gene lost 1 base, with 8 bases spanning the gap. Time point of the sample: newly diagnosed GD, antithyroid drugs for less than 3 months. TCR sequences were obtained from RNA taken from PBMCs. Approximately 9 milliliters of peripheral blood were taken and placed in EDTA tubes. These same data were also listed under a study on T cells in Graves' hyperthyroidism and ophthalmopathy. From that paper: Stable disease denoted Graves' hyperthyroidism without ophthalmopathy progression within 18 months.

The chain is built from TRBV6-1 and TRBJ1-1, with D uncertain. This material consisted of peripheral blood mononuclear cells (PBMCs), taken at new diagnosis, from a patient treated with antithyroid drugs. The clonotype was recovered from a woman under 40 with Graves disease. The CDR3 reads CASSTTRNTEAFF. CDR3 nucleotide sequence: TGTGCCAGCAGTACCACTCGGAACACTGAAGCTTTCTTT.